This T cell receptor (beta chain) was captured in a study of blood T cell repertoires in COVID-19. Overall study context: Samples taken during acute and convalescent COVID-19 were collected in the United States, Italy and Spain.

This clone occurred once. This table comes from immunoSEQ multiplex PCR, and its TCRdb copy is limited to in-frame clones, with some not included. This sample has about 200,000 clones, with about 82% found just once. Germline loops: CDR1 SGHAT, CDR2 FQNNGV. V dropped 5 bases and J dropped 2; count of bases not matched to a gene: 5. This CDR3 region has 14 residues. This sequence originates from a woman older than 75 with acute or convalescent COVID-19. What was sequenced was peripheral blood. The rearrangement joins TRBV11-2 to TRBJ2-7, with 8 bases aligning to TRBD1. CDR3 bases: TGTGCCAGCAGCCCTGGACAGGGAACCTACGAGCAGTACTTC. Translated: CASSPGQGTYEQYF.